This T cell receptor beta chain was observed in a study of lymphopenia after photon versus proton radiotherapy. The protocol was immunoSEQ multiplex PCR, while the TCRdb copy is restricted to in-frame clones and leaves out a portion. The table lists under 20,000 clones, 85% to 95% of them singletons. The V gene lost 4 bases and the J gene lost 13 bases, with 14 bases spanning the gap. The CDR3 has 13 residues. Per germline, CDR1 MGHDK and CDR2 SYGVNS. The TCR was taken from a man aged 55 to 69 with pancreatic cancer. V and J are TRBV25-1 and TRBJ1-6, with D possibly matching TRBD1 (5 bases). This specimen was peripheral blood, taken from a patient treated with photon-based radiotherapy. Written as DNA, the CDR3 is TGTGCCAGCAGTGTCAGGGCAGGGTCTCCCCTCCACTTT. Translation gives CASSVRAGSPLHF.